The 21 T cell receptor beta chains below come from one sample, sequenced in a study of OX40 agonist ivuxolimab in advanced cancers. Profiled with immunoSEQ multiplex PCR; TCRdb holds only in-frame clones, not every one. This table has some 70,000 clones, roughly four fifths appearing once. The sample here was CD4+ or CD8+ T cells sorted from blood, taken in a trial of the OX40 agonist ivuxolimab. These receptor sequences come from an adult with an advanced solid tumor such as melanoma, head and neck, liver or kidney cancer.

This rearrangement joins TRBV11-2 to TRBJ2-6, with 8 bases identical to TRBD1. J lost 2 bases, V lost 7 bases, and 10 bases had no gene match. The CDR3 length is 17 residues. Germline lookup yields CDR1 SGHAT and CDR2 FQNNGV. CDR3 DNA: TGTGCCAGCACCCAGGGGGCCCTAGCTACTGGGGCCAACGTCCTGACTTTC. It is translated as CASTQGALATGANVLTF. Drawing the rest from reference TRBV11-2 and TRBJ2-6, the complete variable domain is EAGVAQSPRYKIIEKRQSVAFWCNPISGHATLYWYQQILGQGPKLLIQFQNNGVVDDSQLPKDRFSAERLKGVDSTLKIQPAKLEDSAVYLCASTQGALATGANVLTFGAGSRLTVL.

This chain uses TRBV23-1 with TRBJ1-4, with D possibly matching TRBD1 (5 bases). TRBV23-1 counts as an open reading frame of uncertain function. This CDR3 spans 12 amino acids. V lost 8 bases and J lost 4, with 8 bases in between. CDR3 sequence reads: CASGTNNEKLFF. The CDR3 DNA is TGCGCCAGCGGGACTAATAATGAAAAACTGTTTTTT.

The chain is built from TRBV27 and TRBJ1-3; D possibly corresponds to TRBD1 (5 bases). From germline, CDR1 is MNHEY and CDR2 SMNVEV (reference sequence). This CDR3 has 12 amino acids. V lost 6 bases and J lost 2, with 5 bases in between. The CDR3 DNA follows: TGTGCCAGCAGGACAGCTGGAAACACCATATATTTT. This codes for CASRTAGNTIYF.

V and J are TRBV19 and TRBJ2-7; TRBD1 agrees at 7 bases. V trimming: 8 bases; J trimming: 3 bases; junction bases outside the gene matches: 7. The CDR3 extends over 13 amino acids. Germline CDR1 reads LNHDA; CDR2 reads SQIVND (reference sequence). The chain's CDR3 is CASQDRHNYEQYF. CDR3 DNA sequence: TGTGCCAGTCAGGACAGGCACAACTACGAGCAGTACTTC.

This chain joins TRBV11-3 and TRBJ2-1, with TRBD2 matching 8 bases. Germline CDR1 and CDR2: SGHNT and YENEEA. This CDR3 is built from 15 residues. J gave up 8 bases and V 5 bases, and 11 bases lay outside the gene matches. The CDR3 loop is CASSPGGEGPHEQFF. CDR3 DNA: TGTGCCAGCAGCCCGGGGGGGGAGGGCCCTCATGAGCAGTTCTTC.

This chain joins TRBV4-2 and TRBJ2-7, with a possible D match to TRBD1 (6 bases). Trimming pared 2 bases from V and 3 bases from J, leaving 17 bases between. The CDR3 length is 16 residues. Germline values: CDR1 LGHNA, CDR2 YNFKEQ. The chain's CDR3 is CASSQLTPGQIYEQYF. In DNA, the CDR3 is TGTGCCAGCAGCCAATTAACTCCGGGACAAATCTACGAGCAGTACTTC.

V gene TRBV29-1 combines with J gene TRBJ1-4; 8 nucleotides align to TRBD1. With 6 bases clipped from V and 2 bases from J, the junction kept 2 bases outside the gene matches. The length of the CDR3 is 13 residues. Germline lookup yields CDR1 SQVTM and CDR2 ANQGSEA. The CDR3 region has the DNA TGCAGCGTCAACAGGGGGACTAATGAAAAACTGTTTTTT. Residues: CSVNRGTNEKLFF. Full variable domain (rest looked up from reference TRBV29-1 and TRBJ1-4): SAVISQKPSRDICQRGTSLTIQCQVDSQVTMMFWYRQQPGQSLTLIATANQGSEATYESGFVIDKFPISRPNLTFSTLTVSNMSPEDSSIYLCSVNRGTNEKLFFGSGTQLSVL.

The chain joins TRBV6-6 to TRBJ1-2; D gene ambiguous. Between the trimmed V and J ends, which lost 7 bases and 3 bases, there was a span of 15 bases. CDR3 length equals 14 residues. The germline CDR1 and CDR2 sequences are MNHNY and SVGAGI (reference sequence). In nucleotides, the CDR3 is TGTGCCAGCAACCAATTACGGGGAGACTATGGCTACACCTTC. The encoded protein is CASNQLRGDYGYTF.

This rearrangement joins TRBV10-2 to TRBJ1-2; no clear D gene. With 7 bases removed from V and 4 bases from J, the gap between germline ends came to 13 bases. Germline V lookup: CDR1 WSHSY, CDR2 SAAADI. The CDR3 totals 13 residues. The CDR3 nucleotides read TGCGCCAGCACTGGACGGGCGAGCTATGGCTACACCTTC. Protein sequence: CASTGRASYGYTF.

The chain joins TRBV4-3 to TRBJ1-5; TRBD1 matches 8 bases. Germline assignment: CDR1 LGHNA and CDR2 YSLEER. The CDR3 totals 15 residues. V was clipped by 0 bases and J by 7 bases; unmatched bases: 5. This CDR3 is CASSQERTGRQPQHF. The CDR3 DNA sequence: TGCGCCAGCAGCCAAGAGAGGACAGGGAGGCAGCCCCAGCATTTT.

This chain joins TRBV9 and TRBJ2-7; 8 bases map to TRBD1. CDR1 SGDLS and CDR2 YYNGEE come from the germline V gene. Losses at the gene ends were 4 bases for V and 6 bases for J; bases not matched to a gene: 12. The CDR3 extends over 15 amino acids. The CDR3 is CASSREGQGTGEQYF. In nucleotides, the CDR3 is TGTGCCAGCAGCAGGGAAGGACAGGGAACTGGCGAGCAGTACTTC.

The CDR3 region has the DNA TGCGCCAGCAGCCCTTCCCCCGTGGGGATTGAAGCTTTCTTT. Translating it yields CASSPSPVGIEAFF. V usage is TRBV4-3 and J usage is TRBJ1-1; unclear D gene. The V end lost 4 bases, the J end lost 7 bases, and 16 bases lay between the germline ends. Germline lookup yields CDR1 LGHNA and CDR2 YSLEER. The CDR3 loop spans 14 amino acids.

This clone has only a few counts. The V gene is TRBV2, the J gene TRBJ2-5; TRBD2 matches 11 bases. The germline gives CDR1 SNHLY, CDR2 FYNNEI. J gave up 2 bases and V 1 base, and 3 bases lay outside the gene matches. The CDR3 consists of 16 residues. DNA for the CDR3: TGTGCCAGCAGTGAAGGTCTAGCGGGGGGACAAGAGACCCAGTACTTC. It yields the protein CASSEGLAGGQETQYF.

The J gene is TRBJ2-3, the V gene TRBV4-1; TRBD2 aligns across 7 bases. This CDR3 is 14 amino acids long. Trimming took 7 bases from V and 2 from J; bases not matched to a gene: 6. CDR1 is MGHRA and CDR2 is YSYEKL in the germline V gene. The CDR3, as DNA: TGCGCCAGCATCGGGGGGAGCGACACAGATACGCAGTATTTT. Its protein is CASIGGSDTDTQYF.

The chain employs TRBV19 and TRBJ2-7, with D maybe TRBD1 (6 bases). The V gene lost 3 bases and the J gene lost 3 bases, with 15 bases spanning the gap. The CDR3 spans 15 residues. Per the germline V gene, CDR1 is LNHDA and CDR2 is SQIVND (reference sequence). Written as DNA, the CDR3 is TGTGCCAGTAGTATGAGGGCTGGACAGTTCTACGAGCAGTACTTC. The encoded protein is CASSMRAGQFYEQYF. The full variable domain, completed using reference TRBV19 and TRBJ2-7, is DGGITQSPKYLFRKEGQNVTLSCEQNLNHDAMYWYRQDPGQGLRLIYYSQIVNDFQKGDIAEGYSVSREKKESFPLTVTSAQKNPTAFYLCASSMRAGQFYEQYFGPGTRLTVT.

The chain joins TRBV7-9 to TRBJ2-3, with 9 bases that match TRBD2. CDR1 SEHNR and CDR2 FQNEAQ come from the germline V gene (reference sequence). This CDR3 is built from 16 residues. V shed 5 bases, J shed 5 bases, and the junction held 11 bases outside the gene matches. The CDR3 DNA reads as TGTGCCAGCAGCGCCTTCCTAGCGGGATTTGGAGATACGCAGTATTTT. Protein sequence: CASSAFLAGFGDTQYF. The whole variable domain, filled in from reference TRBV7-9 and TRBJ2-3, reads DTGVSQNPRHKITKRGQNVTFRCDPISEHNRLYWYRQTLGQGPEFLTYFQNEAQLEKSRLLSDRFSAERPKGSFSTLEIQRTEQGDSAMYLCASSAFLAGFGDTQYFGPGTRLTVL.

This chain uses TRBV11-2 with TRBJ1-6; D unresolved. The CDR3 extends over 12 amino acids. Looked up from germline, CDR1 is SGHAT and CDR2 is FQNNGV. V dropped 3 bases and J dropped 10 bases, with 7 bases sitting between them. The CDR3 here is CASSFENSPLHF. The CDR3 DNA sequence: TGTGCCAGCAGCTTTGAGAACTCACCCCTCCACTTT.

This clone has a single count. J is TRBJ1-6 and V is TRBV5-4; D is undetermined. Germline CDR1 reads SGHNT; CDR2 reads YYREEE (reference sequence). There are 13 residues in the CDR3. Between the trimmed V and J ends, which lost 4 bases and 8 bases, there was a span of 10 bases. The CDR3: CASSAQPDSPLHF. CDR3 bases: TGTGCCAGCAGCGCACAACCAGATTCACCCCTCCACTTT.

The CDR3 sequence: CAISLTGELFF. DNA of the CDR3: TGTGCCATCAGCCTCACCGGGGAGCTGTTTTTT. This chain joins TRBV10-3 and TRBJ2-2; D remains ambiguous. The CDR3 is made up of 11 amino acids. With 6 bases removed from V and 4 bases from J, the gap between germline ends came to 3 bases. Germline CDR1 reads ENHRY; CDR2 reads SYGVKD.

The rearrangement uses TRBV6-6 and TRBJ2-7; 8 bases match TRBD1. The CDR3 has 15 residues. CDR1 MNHNY and CDR2 SVGAGI come from the germline V gene (reference sequence). V lost 3 bases to trimming and J lost 2 bases; unmatched junction nucleotides: 6. CDR3 in amino acids: CASSYSGTGTYEQYF. The CDR3 DNA reads TGTGCCAGCAGTTATTCCGGGACAGGTACCTACGAGCAGTACTTC.

The chain uses TRBV5-1 and TRBJ2-7; D unresolved. Looked up from germline, CDR1 is SGHRS and CDR2 is YFSETQ. V was shortened by 0 bases and J by 6 bases, with 7 bases between the two germline ends. The CDR3 is 12 residues long. CDR3 loop: CASSLEVSEQYF. CDR3 coding DNA: TGCGCCAGCAGCTTGGAGGTGTCCGAGCAGTACTTC.